Each of the 27 T cell receptor beta chains below was sequenced from the same sample in a study of cytotoxic CD8 clonotypes in ibrutinib-treated CLL. Clones were read by immunoSEQ multiplex PCR, and TCRdb kept only the in-frame ones, dropping some. The table lists over 100,000 clones, approximately 58% of them singletons, with about 40% in the top ten. Sequencing used PBMCs, obtained after 24 months of ibrutinib treatment. Every receptor here comes from a human donor with chronic lymphocytic leukemia.

The rearrangement links TRBV19 to TRBJ1-1; no definite D call. V was clipped by 7 bases and J by 1 base, with 19 bases between them. Per the germline V gene, CDR1 is LNHDA and CDR2 is SQIVND (reference sequence). The CDR3 totals 16 residues. CDR3 sequence: CASTSRKDFGNTEAFF. CDR3 coding DNA: TGTGCCAGTACCAGTAGAAAGGACTTTGGGAACACTGAAGCTTTCTTT.

The V gene is TRBV5-1, the J gene TRBJ2-1, with D possibly being TRBD1 (6 bases). This CDR3 contains 14 residues. The germline V and J ends were trimmed by 3 bases and 6 bases, with 13 bases remaining between them. CDR1 and CDR2 (germline): SGHRS, YFSETQ. In DNA, the CDR3 is TGCGCCAGCAGCTCCGACCTGGACAGCAATGAGCAGTTCTTC. As protein: CASSSDLDSNEQFF.

CDR3 coding DNA: TGCGCCAGCAGCTTCCTATCCGGAGATACGCAGTATTTT. It translates to CASSFLSGDTQYF. The chain employs TRBV5-1 and TRBJ2-3; D uncertain. The CDR3 totals 13 residues. V lost 2 bases and J lost 5, with 9 bases in between. Per the germline V gene, CDR1 is SGHRS and CDR2 is YFSETQ.

Concerning this clone: Likely a read error: the CDR3 ends without its conserved phenylalanine or tryptophan. The limits of the CDR3 on the DNA are not certain, so only TCRdb's listed CDR3 is given. This chain links TRBV29-1 with TRBJ2-7; the table's D call, TRBD1, has no DNA check behind it. Including both end residues, the CDR3 is 11 amino acids long. Germline V gene data show CDR1 as SQVTM and CDR2 as ANQGSEA. The CDR3 is CSVEDETGLRC.

This clone was counted many times. The chain carries TRBV2 and TRBJ2-2, with no clear D. The V end was cut by 7 bases, the J end by 0 bases, with 9 bases between. The CDR3 is 14 residues long. Germline assignment: CDR1 SNHLY and CDR2 FYNNEI. The CDR3, as DNA: TGTGCCAGCATGGGGTTGGCGAACACCGGGGAGCTGTTTTTT. This translates into CASMGLANTGELFF.

This clone was picked up a small number of times. J is TRBJ2-7 and V is TRBV7-9; D gene uncertain. Trimming cost V 1 base and J 0 bases, with 7 bases left between them. Per the germline V gene, CDR1 is SEHNR and CDR2 is FQNEAQ (reference sequence). The CDR3 has 14 residues. The CDR3 protein is CASSLGQVSYEQYF. The CDR3 DNA reads as TGTGCCAGCAGCTTAGGGCAGGTCTCCTACGAGCAGTACTTC.

This clone was seen only a few times. Germline and junction disagree at one end, which may indicate a read error. The chain couples TRBV5-1 to TRBJ2-7; TRBD1 is a possible D gene (6 bases). The CDR3 sequence is 10 residues long. Germline V lookup: CDR1 SGHRS, CDR2 YFSETQ. The CDR3 region is CASSIDRPDF. In DNA, the CDR3 is TGCGCCAGCAGCATAGACAGGCCAGACTTC.

This chain joins TRBV5-1 and TRBJ2-1, with D perhaps TRBD2 (7 bases). This CDR3 is 15 amino acids long. Between the trimmed V and J ends, which lost 4 bases and 4 bases, there was a span of 15 bases. The germline gives CDR1 SGHRS, CDR2 YFSETQ. The CDR3 here is CASSVGGARYNEQFF. CDR3 nucleotide sequence: TGCGCCAGCAGCGTTGGGGGGGCGAGGTACAATGAGCAGTTCTTC.

This clone was seen a handful of times. The V and J genes are TRBV5-1 and TRBJ2-3; D ambiguous. The V gene lost 3 bases and the J gene lost 2 bases, with 16 bases spanning the gap. Germline CDR1 and CDR2: SGHRS and YFSETQ. The CDR3 totals 16 residues. For the CDR3, the DNA is TGCGCCAGCAGCTCGGGTGGGCCGCCATCCACAGATACGCAGTATTTT. Amino acids: CASSSGGPPSTDTQYF.

Notes on this clone: One end of the junction does not line up with germline, which may come from a read error. V gene TRBV27 combines with J gene TRBJ1-5; a weak D match, TRBD1 (5 bases). The CDR3 consists of 16 residues. Looked up from germline, CDR1 is MNHEY and CDR2 is SMNVEV (reference sequence). The CDR3 is CAGSKRGDVGNQPQHF. The CDR3 coding sequence is TGTGCCGGCAGTAAGAGAGGGGACGTGGGCAATCAGCCCCAGCATTTT.

The CDR3 nucleotides are TGTGCCAGCAGCCTTACTCGAAGCGGGGGGGCTGTAGATACGCAGTATTTT. Amino acids: CASSLTRSGGAVDTQYF. The chain has TRBV28 and TRBJ2-3; 10 bases agree with TRBD2. J lost 5 bases, V lost 6 bases, and 14 bases had no gene match. CDR3 size: 17 residues. Germline V CDR1 and CDR2: MDHEN, SYDVKM.

This clone was observed a handful of times. The chain combines TRBV5-1 with TRBJ2-1, with D hard to call. Trimming stripped 0 bases from V and 0 bases from J, with 7 bases between. This CDR3 spans 15 amino acids. CDR1 SGHRS and CDR2 YFSETQ come from the germline V gene. The CDR3 DNA is TGCGCCAGCAGCTTGGAAGGGCTCTCCTACAATGAGCAGTTCTTC. Translation gives CASSLEGLSYNEQFF.

The chain carries TRBV7-2 and TRBJ1-4; 7 bases line up with TRBD1. CDR3 size: 15 residues. Germline CDR1 and CDR2: SGHTA and FQGNSA. With V trimmed by 4 bases and J by 4 bases, 6 bases remained unmatched. The CDR3 region has the DNA TGTGCCAGCAGCTCTGGACAGGCCCTTAATGAAAAACTGTTTTTT. This gives the protein CASSSGQALNEKLFF.

The V and J genes are TRBV7-3 and TRBJ1-2, with 8 nucleotides matching TRBD1. There are 13 residues in the CDR3. The germline V gene has CDR1 SGHTA and CDR2 FQGTGA. The ends lost 5 bases at V and 6 bases at J; junction bases unmatched: 5. In DNA form, the CDR3 reads TGTGCCAGCAGCGCAGGGGGCGCAGATGGCTACACCTTC. Translated, it gives CASSAGGADGYTF.

Turning to this clone: Other nucleotide sequences from this sample produce the same CDR3. The J gene is TRBJ1-2, the V gene TRBV29-1, with 7 bases that match TRBD1. J was trimmed by 2 bases and V by 5 bases; bases with no gene match: 2. Germline CDR1 SQVTM, CDR2 ANQGSEA. This CDR3 contains 12 residues. The CDR3 region is CSVSQGNYGYTF. DNA of the CDR3: TGCAGCGTTTCACAGGGGAACTATGGCTACACCTTC.

Here the CDR3 reads CASSFGLVPYNEQFF. The CDR3 DNA reads TGTGCCAGCAGCTTTGGACTAGTGCCCTACAATGAGCAGTTCTTC. V gene TRBV7-3 combines with J gene TRBJ2-1; 7 bases align to TRBD2. CDR1 and CDR2 from the germline V gene are SGHTA and FQGTGA. This CDR3 has 15 amino acids. V lost 3 bases and J lost 2; bases outside the gene matches: 4.

This clone was seen at least ten times. CDR3 sequence: CSVVVPNGYTF. DNA of the CDR3: TGCAGCGTTGTGGTGCCGAATGGCTACACCTTC. The chain has TRBV29-1 and TRBJ1-2; D ambiguous. Germline CDR1 and CDR2: SQVTM and ANQGSEA. The CDR3 runs to 11 residues. The V end was cut by 4 bases, the J end by 6 bases, with 9 bases between.

V gene TRBV6-5 combines with J gene TRBJ1-1; D might be TRBD1 (5 bases). The V and J ends lost 0 bases and 5 bases respectively, with 10 bases between them. Germline V lookup: CDR1 MNHEY, CDR2 SVGAGI. This CDR3 has 14 amino acids. The CDR3 protein is CASSYSNGGTEAFF. The CDR3 bases are TGTGCCAGCAGTTACTCGAATGGGGGGACTGAAGCTTTCTTT.

This clone was seen just once. The genes are TRBV7-9 and TRBJ1-1; possible D gene TRBD1, 5 bases. The germline CDR1 and CDR2 sequences are SEHNR and FQNEAQ (reference sequence). Trimming removed 7 bases at V and 7 bases at J, with 19 bases between. This CDR3 region has 14 residues. CDR3 sequence: CASKAGRVSDEAFF. The CDR3 bases are TGTGCCAGCAAAGCGGGCAGGGTGAGCGATGAAGCTTTCTTT.

V is TRBV10-3 and J is TRBJ2-3; possibly TRBD2 for D (7 bases). The CDR3 runs to 18 residues. V lost 8 bases and J 3 bases, leaving 27 bases between the germline ends. Germline loops: CDR1 ENHRY, CDR2 SYGVKD. The CDR3 loop is CAISSPPWEGVETDTQYF. The CDR3 DNA reads as TGTGCCATCTCATCGCCCCCGTGGGAGGGGGTTGAGACAGATACGCAGTATTTT.

The rearrangement uses TRBV7-3 and TRBJ2-1, with TRBD1 matching 7 bases. J was trimmed by 7 bases and V by 5 bases; bases with no gene match: 8. This CDR3 spans 14 amino acids. Germline CDR1 and CDR2: SGHTA and FQGTGA. Here the CDR3 reads CASSHRDRGNEQFF. The CDR3 nucleotides are TGTGCCAGCAGCCACAGGGACAGAGGGAATGAGCAGTTCTTC. The entire variable domain, with the rest obtained from reference TRBV7-3 and TRBJ2-1, is as follows: GAGVSQTPSNKVTEKGKYVELRCDPISGHTALYWYRQSLGQGPEFLIYFQGTGAADDSGLPNDRFFAVRPEGSVSTLKIQRTERGDSAVYLCASSHRDRGNEQFFGPGTRLTVL.

The chain carries TRBV6-5 and TRBJ1-6; tentatively, D is TRBD1 (5 bases). The CDR3 runs 13 residues. V shed 9 bases and J shed 8 bases, with 14 bases lying between them. Germline values: CDR1 MNHEY, CDR2 SVGAGI. This CDR3 reads CASWGRGDSPLHF. The CDR3 DNA sequence: TGTGCCAGTTGGGGACGGGGAGATTCACCCCTCCACTTT.

The V gene is TRBV11-3, the J gene TRBJ2-7, with D hard to call. CDR1 is SGHNT, CDR2 YENEEA, per germline. This CDR3 comprises 13 residues. With 3 bases removed from V and 2 bases from J, the gap between germline ends came to 8 bases. CDR3 bases: TGTGCCAGCAGCTTTTCAGGAGCCTACGAGCAGTACTTC. It specifies CASSFSGAYEQYF.

V gene TRBV28 combines with J gene TRBJ2-1; D gene ambiguous. Trimming took 2 bases from V and 14 from J, leaving 19 bases between them. Germline V gene lookup returns CDR1 MDHEN and CDR2 SYDVKM. This CDR3 is built from 14 residues. The CDR3 nucleotides read TGTGCCAGCAGTTTAGGCCAAAAGGATGGGTCTGAGTTCTTC. This translates into CASSLGQKDGSEFF.

This clone has only one observation. The chain employs TRBV5-6 and TRBJ1-2; D might be TRBD1 (5 bases). The germline V and J ends were trimmed by 3 bases and 3 bases, with 15 bases remaining between them. This CDR3 region has 15 residues. Germline CDR1 reads SGHDT; CDR2 reads YYEEEE. The chain's CDR3 is CASSSKGLLDYGYTF. The CDR3 DNA follows: TGTGCCAGCAGCTCGAAGGGGTTGTTGGACTATGGCTACACCTTC.

This clone has just one count. The CDR3: CASSQQTTDTQYF. The CDR3, as DNA: TGCGCCAGCAGCCAACAGACCACAGATACGCAGTATTTT. The V gene is TRBV4-1, the J gene TRBJ2-3; D gene uncertain. The CDR3 spans 13 residues. Germline assignment: CDR1 MGHRA and CDR2 YSYEKL. V lost 2 bases and J lost 2, with 5 bases in between.

This chain's CDR3 is CASGTGLSSGNTIYF. CDR3 nucleotide sequence: TGTGCTAGTGGGACAGGGCTAAGCTCTGGAAACACCATATATTTT. V and J are TRBV12-5 and TRBJ1-3; 7 bases agree with TRBD1. This CDR3 region has 15 residues. Germline loops: CDR1 LGHNT, CDR2 FRNRAP. The V and J ends lost 6 bases and 0 bases, in that order; junction bases with no gene match: 5.